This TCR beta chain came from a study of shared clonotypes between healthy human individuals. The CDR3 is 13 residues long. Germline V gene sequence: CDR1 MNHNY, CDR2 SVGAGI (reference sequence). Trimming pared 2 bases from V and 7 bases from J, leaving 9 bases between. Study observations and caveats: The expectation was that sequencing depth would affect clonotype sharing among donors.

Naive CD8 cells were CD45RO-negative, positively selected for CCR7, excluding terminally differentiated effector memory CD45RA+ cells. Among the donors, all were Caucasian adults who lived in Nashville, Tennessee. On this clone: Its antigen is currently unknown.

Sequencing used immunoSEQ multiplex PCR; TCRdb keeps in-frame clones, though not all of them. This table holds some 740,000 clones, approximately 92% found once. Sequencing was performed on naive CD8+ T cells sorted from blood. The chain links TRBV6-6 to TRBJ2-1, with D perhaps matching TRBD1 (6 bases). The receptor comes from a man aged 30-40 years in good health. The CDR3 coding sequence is TGTGCCAGCAGTTACACAGGGAAAAATGAGCAGTTCTTC. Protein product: CASSYTGKNEQFF.